This T cell receptor beta chain was documented in a study of T cell repertoires in cytomegalovirus infection. Study-wide context: Carrying CMV and the relevant HLA type showed in public TCR beta signatures.

Study findings and constraints: Within the response measured ex vivo, HLA-C-restricted CMV-specific TCR beta clonotypes were dominant. Of the TCR beta families, the public ones yielded a cumulative frequency that identified carriers of CMV plus the relevant HLA.

The germline CDR1 and CDR2 sequences are MGHDK and SYGVNS. The CDR3 runs to 16 residues. V was shortened by 6 bases and J by 7 bases, with 21 bases between the two germline ends. TCRdb used MiXCR to reprocess the reads, holding one entry per CDR3 protein. Here the sample spans just under 550,000 distinct CDR3 sequences, more than 20% being singletons. This clonotype was seen more than once but under ten times. Its cognate antigen is unknown. The sample was PBMCs. The sequence was collected from a human donor in good health (CMV status not recorded). Some clones in this sample may be carry-over from other donors' samples. This chain connects TRBV25-1 to TRBJ1-4; D may be TRBD1 (6 bases). CDR3 DNA: TGTGCCAGCAGCTCATTCGGTGGGGGCCCAGGTGAAAAACTGTTTTTT. It translates to CASSSFGGGPGEKLFF.